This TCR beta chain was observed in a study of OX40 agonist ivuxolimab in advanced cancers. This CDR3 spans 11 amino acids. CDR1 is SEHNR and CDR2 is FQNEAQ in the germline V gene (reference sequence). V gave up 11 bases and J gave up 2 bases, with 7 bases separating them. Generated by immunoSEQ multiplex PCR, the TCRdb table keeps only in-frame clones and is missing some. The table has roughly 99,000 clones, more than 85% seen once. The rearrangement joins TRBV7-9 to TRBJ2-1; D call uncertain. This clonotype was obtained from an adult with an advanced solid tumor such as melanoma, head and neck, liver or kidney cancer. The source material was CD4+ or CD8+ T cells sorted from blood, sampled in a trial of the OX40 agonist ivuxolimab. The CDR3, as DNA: TGTGCCTCCTCGCCCTACAATGAGCAGTTCTTC. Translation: CASSPYNEQFF.